This T cell receptor (beta chain) was profiled in a study of cytomegalovirus exposure and HLA in healthy donors. Of note for this clone: Its antigen remains unknown.

The CDR3 loop spans 11 amino acids. Germline V gives CDR1 DFQATT, CDR2 SNEGSKA (reference sequence). General study results and limits: Presence/absence analyses treated sequencing depth as roughly uniform across donors.

PCR primers comprised 60 Vbeta and 13 Jbeta primers. Repertoires were generated with immunoSEQ multiplex PCR, while TCRdb's copy carries only in-frame clones and drops some. The sample consists of around 120,000 clones, over 70% of them appearing once. Input material: PBMCs. The J gene is TRBJ2-5, the V gene TRBV20-1; no clear D. The receptor was derived from a female donor in good health and CMV-seropositive. CDR3 residues: CSGGFLETQYF. CDR3 bases: TGCAGCGGCGGATTCCTGGAGACCCAGTACTTC.